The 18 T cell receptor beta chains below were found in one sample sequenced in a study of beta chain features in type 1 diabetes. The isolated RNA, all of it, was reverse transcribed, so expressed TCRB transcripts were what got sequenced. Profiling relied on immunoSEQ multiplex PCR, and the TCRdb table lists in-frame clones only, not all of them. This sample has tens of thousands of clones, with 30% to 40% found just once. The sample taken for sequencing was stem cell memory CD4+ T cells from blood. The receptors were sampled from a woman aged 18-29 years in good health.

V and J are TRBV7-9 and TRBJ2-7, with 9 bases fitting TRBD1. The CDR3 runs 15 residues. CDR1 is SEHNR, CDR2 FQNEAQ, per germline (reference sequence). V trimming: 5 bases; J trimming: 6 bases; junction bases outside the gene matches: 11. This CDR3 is CASSTQPGQGSEQYF. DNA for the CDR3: TGTGCCAGCAGCACCCAGCCCGGACAGGGGAGCGAGCAGTACTTC.

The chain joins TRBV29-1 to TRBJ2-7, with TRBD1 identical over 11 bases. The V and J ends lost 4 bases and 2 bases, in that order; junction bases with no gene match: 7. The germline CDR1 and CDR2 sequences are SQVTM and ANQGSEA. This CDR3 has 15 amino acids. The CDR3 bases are TGCAGCGTTGCAGGGGGACAGGGGGGGACCTACGAGCAGTACTTC. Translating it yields CSVAGGQGGTYEQYF.

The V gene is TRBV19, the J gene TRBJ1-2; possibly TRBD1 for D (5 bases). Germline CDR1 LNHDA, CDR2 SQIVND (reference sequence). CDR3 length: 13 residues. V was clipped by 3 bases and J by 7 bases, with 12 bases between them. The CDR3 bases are TGTGCCAGTAGTATTCAGGACAATACTGGCTACACCTTC. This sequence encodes CASSIQDNTGYTF. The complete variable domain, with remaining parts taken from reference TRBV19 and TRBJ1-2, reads DGGITQSPKYLFRKEGQNVTLSCEQNLNHDAMYWYRQDPGQGLRLIYYSQIVNDFQKGDIAEGYSVSREKKESFPLTVTSAQKNPTAFYLCASSIQDNTGYTFGSGTRLTVV.

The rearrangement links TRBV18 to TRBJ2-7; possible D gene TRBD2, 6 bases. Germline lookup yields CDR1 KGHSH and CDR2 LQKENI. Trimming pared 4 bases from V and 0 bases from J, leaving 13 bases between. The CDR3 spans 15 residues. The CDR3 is CASSRDSGSSYEQYF. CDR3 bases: TGTGCCAGCTCACGGGATAGCGGAAGCTCCTACGAGCAGTACTTC.

CDR3 bases: TGTGCCAGCAGTTACAGGACAGGGCATGGCTACACCTTC. Encoded protein: CASSYRTGHGYTF. The chain combines TRBV6-5 with TRBJ1-2, with 8 bases matching TRBD1. Germline V CDR1 and CDR2: MNHEY, SVGAGI. The CDR3 spans 13 residues. V dropped 2 bases and J dropped 6; count of bases not matched to a gene: 2.

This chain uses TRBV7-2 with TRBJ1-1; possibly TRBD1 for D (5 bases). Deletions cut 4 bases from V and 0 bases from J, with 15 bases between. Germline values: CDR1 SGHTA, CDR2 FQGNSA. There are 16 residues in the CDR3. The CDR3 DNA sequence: TGTGCCAGCAGCTCCCTGGGTGGACACCTGAACACTGAAGCTTTCTTT. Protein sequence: CASSSLGGHLNTEAFF.

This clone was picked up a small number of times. As DNA, the CDR3 is TGTGCCAGCTCCTCGGACATTCCCGGCGGTTCACCCCTCCACTTT. It translates to CASSSDIPGGSPLHF. The rearrangement joins TRBV18 to TRBJ1-6; TRBD1 is a possible D gene (5 bases). CDR1 KGHSH and CDR2 LQKENI come from the germline V gene. The CDR3 consists of 15 residues. V was cut by 6 bases and J by 9 bases, with 18 bases left in between.

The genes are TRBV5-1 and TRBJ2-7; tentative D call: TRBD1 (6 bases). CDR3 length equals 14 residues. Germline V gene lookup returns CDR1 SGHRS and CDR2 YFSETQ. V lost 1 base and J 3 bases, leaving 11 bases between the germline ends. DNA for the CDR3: TGCGCCAGCAGCTTGCCCGACAGGCGCTACGAGCAGTACTTC. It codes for CASSLPDRRYEQYF.

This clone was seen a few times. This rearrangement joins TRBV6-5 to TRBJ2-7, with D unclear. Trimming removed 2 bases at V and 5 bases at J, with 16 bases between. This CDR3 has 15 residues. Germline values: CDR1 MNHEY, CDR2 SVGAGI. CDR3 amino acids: CASSYPLTPEDEQYF. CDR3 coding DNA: TGTGCCAGCAGTTACCCCCTGACCCCAGAGGACGAGCAGTACTTC.

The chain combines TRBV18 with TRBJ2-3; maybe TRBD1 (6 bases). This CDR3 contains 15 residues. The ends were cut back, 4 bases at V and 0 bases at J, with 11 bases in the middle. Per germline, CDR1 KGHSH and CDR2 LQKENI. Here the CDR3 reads CASSRRQESTDTQYF. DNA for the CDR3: TGTGCCAGCTCACGACGACAGGAAAGCACAGATACGCAGTATTTT.

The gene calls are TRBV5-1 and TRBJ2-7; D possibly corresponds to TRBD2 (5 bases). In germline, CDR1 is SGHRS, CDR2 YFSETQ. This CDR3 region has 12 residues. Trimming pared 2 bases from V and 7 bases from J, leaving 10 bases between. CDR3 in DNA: TGCGCCAGCAGCTTCGACGGGAATGAGCAGTACTTC. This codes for CASSFDGNEQYF.

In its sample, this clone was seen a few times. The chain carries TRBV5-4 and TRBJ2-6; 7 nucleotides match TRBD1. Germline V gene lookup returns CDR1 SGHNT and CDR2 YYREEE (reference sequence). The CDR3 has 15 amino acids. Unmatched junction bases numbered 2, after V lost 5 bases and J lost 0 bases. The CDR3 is CASRQGRSGANVLTF. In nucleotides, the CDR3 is TGTGCCAGCAGACAGGGGCGCTCTGGGGCCAACGTCCTGACTTTC.

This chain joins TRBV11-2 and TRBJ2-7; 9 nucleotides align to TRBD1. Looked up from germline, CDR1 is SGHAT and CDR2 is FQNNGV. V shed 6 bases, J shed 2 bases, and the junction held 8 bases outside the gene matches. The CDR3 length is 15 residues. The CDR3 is CASSLGTGPPYEQYF. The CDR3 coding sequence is TGTGCCAGCAGTCTCGGGACAGGGCCCCCCTACGAGCAGTACTTC.

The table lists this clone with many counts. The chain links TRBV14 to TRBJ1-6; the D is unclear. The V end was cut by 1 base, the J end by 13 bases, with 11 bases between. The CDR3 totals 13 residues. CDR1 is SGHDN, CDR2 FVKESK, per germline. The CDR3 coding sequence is TGTGCCAGCAGCCAAGGAGGTCGAGGGCCCCTCCACTTT. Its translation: CASSQGGRGPLHF.

The CDR3 region is CASSSVIIRVGSSDTQYF. The CDR3 nucleotides read TGTGCCAGCAGCTCCGTTATAATCAGGGTAGGGTCATCAGATACGCAGTATTTT. The chain uses TRBV11-2 and TRBJ2-3; possible D gene TRBD1, 5 bases. Trimming shortened V by 4 bases and J by 4 bases, and 24 bases separated the two germline ends. The germline V gene encodes CDR1 SGHAT and CDR2 FQNNGV. The CDR3 sequence is 18 residues long.

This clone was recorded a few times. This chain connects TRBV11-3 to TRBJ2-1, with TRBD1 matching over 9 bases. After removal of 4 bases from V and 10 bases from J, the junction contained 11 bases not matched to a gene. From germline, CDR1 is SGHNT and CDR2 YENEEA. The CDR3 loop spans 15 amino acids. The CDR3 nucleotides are TGTGCCAGCAGCTCCTCGGGACAGGGTAGGTCAGAGCAGTTCTTC. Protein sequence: CASSSSGQGRSEQFF.

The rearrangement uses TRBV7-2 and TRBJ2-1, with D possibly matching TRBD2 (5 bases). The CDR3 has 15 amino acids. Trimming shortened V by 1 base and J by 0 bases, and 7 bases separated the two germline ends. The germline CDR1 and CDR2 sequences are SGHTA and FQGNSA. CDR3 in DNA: TGTGCCAGCAGCTTAGTGGGGAGCTCCTACAATGAGCAGTTCTTC. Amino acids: CASSLVGSSYNEQFF.

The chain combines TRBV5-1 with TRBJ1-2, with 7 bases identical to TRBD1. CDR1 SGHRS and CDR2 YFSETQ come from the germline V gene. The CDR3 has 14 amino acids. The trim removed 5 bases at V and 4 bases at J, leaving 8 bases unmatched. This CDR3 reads CASSYTTGSYGYTF. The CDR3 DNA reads TGCGCCAGCAGTTATACGACAGGGTCCTATGGCTACACCTTC.